Shown below are 23 T cell receptor beta chains from a single sample sequenced in a study of shared clonotypes between healthy human individuals. Here immunoSEQ multiplex PCR was the method, and the copy in TCRdb shows in-frame clones only, minus some. This table has over 2 million clones, roughly 90% appearing once. The source material was naive CD4+ T cells from PBMCs. Subset reported: CD45RA+ positively selected. All receptors derive from a man between 18 and 29 years old in good health. Some clones in this sample may be carry-over from other donors' samples.

The V gene is TRBV18, the J gene TRBJ1-5, with 9 bases matching TRBD1. The CDR3 is 16 amino acids. The trim removed 5 bases at V and 1 base at J, leaving 6 bases unmatched. Germline V gene lookup returns CDR1 KGHSH and CDR2 LQKENI. CDR3 coding DNA: TGTGCCAGCTCATCACAGGGGGCGAGGAGCAATCAGCCCCAGCATTTT. Translated: CASSSQGARSNQPQHF.

The rearrangement joins TRBV18 to TRBJ2-1; tentatively, D is TRBD1 (7 bases). Trimming shortened V by 3 bases and J by 9 bases, and 18 bases separated the two germline ends. The germline gives CDR1 KGHSH, CDR2 LQKENI. This CDR3 comprises 15 residues. CDR3 in DNA: TGTGCCAGCTCACCCATAGCCAGGGGGGTACGTGAGCAGTTCTTC. Translated, it gives CASSPIARGVREQFF.

The chain has TRBV14 and TRBJ1-2; D gene ambiguous. Germline lookup yields CDR1 SGHDN and CDR2 FVKESK. This CDR3 has 13 residues. V dropped 2 bases and J dropped 8 bases, with 12 bases sitting between them. CDR3 bases: TGTGCCAGCAGCCAAAATTGGCCCTCCGGCTACACCTTC. This sequence encodes CASSQNWPSGYTF.

This chain uses TRBV14 with TRBJ2-7; 8 bases are a match to TRBD1. Trimming at V came to 4 bases and at J to 4 bases, leaving 9 bases not matched to a gene. The germline gives CDR1 SGHDN, CDR2 FVKESK. This CDR3 has 15 residues. The CDR3 nucleotides are TGTGCCAGCAGCCGGGCGGCACAGGGGGTATACGAGCAGTACTTC. It translates to CASSRAAQGVYEQYF.

V is TRBV30 and J is TRBJ2-3; 11 nucleotides match TRBD2. CDR1 and CDR2 from the germline V gene are GTSNPN and SVGIG (reference sequence). V trimming: 0 bases; J trimming: 3 bases; junction bases outside the gene matches: 2. This CDR3 is 15 amino acids long. DNA of the CDR3: TGTGCCTGGAGTGTAACTAGCGGGAGAACAGATACGCAGTATTTT. It yields the protein CAWSVTSGRTDTQYF. The variable domain in full, with the rest retrieved from reference TRBV30 and TRBJ2-3, is SQTIHQWPATLVQPVGSPLSLECTVEGTSNPNLYWYRQAAGRGLQLLFYSVGIGQISSEVPQNLSASRPQDRQFILSSKKLLLSDSGFYLCAWSVTSGRTDTQYFGPGTRLTVL.

CDR3 protein: CASSQLLAGAQDEQFF. DNA for the CDR3: TGCGCCAGCAGCCAACTACTAGCGGGAGCTCAGGATGAGCAGTTCTTC. The chain carries TRBV5-1 and TRBJ2-1; TRBD2 matches at 11 bases. With 4 bases clipped from V and 8 bases from J, the junction kept 11 bases outside the gene matches. This CDR3 has 16 amino acids. Germline CDR1 reads SGHRS; CDR2 reads YFSETQ.

A remark on this clone: The sample holds other DNA sequences that translate to the same CDR3. The chain recombines TRBV2 with TRBJ1-1; 9 nucleotides match TRBD1. Losses at the gene ends were 6 bases for V and 4 bases for J; bases not matched to a gene: 3. Looked up from germline, CDR1 is SNHLY and CDR2 is FYNNEI. There are 13 residues in the CDR3. This CDR3 reads CASRLTGGTEAFF. DNA for the CDR3: TGTGCCAGCAGGTTGACAGGGGGCACTGAAGCTTTCTTT.

The rearrangement joins TRBV7-2 to TRBJ2-2; TRBD2 agrees at 9 bases. Trimming removed 4 bases from V and 3 bases from J; junction bases left unmatched: 3. Germline CDR1 is SGHTA and CDR2 is FQGNSA. The CDR3 runs to 15 residues. CDR3 protein: CASSSSGIYTGELFF. As DNA, the CDR3 is TGTGCCAGCAGCTCTAGCGGGATTTACACCGGGGAGCTGTTTTTT.

Comments on this clone: The same CDR3 is also encoded by other DNA sequences in this sample. The chain combines TRBV7-9 with TRBJ2-3; tentatively, D is TRBD1 or TRBD2 (7 bases each). From germline, CDR1 is SEHNR and CDR2 FQNEAQ (reference sequence). The V end lost 5 bases, the J end lost 0 bases, and 18 bases lay between the germline ends. The CDR3 totals 17 residues. The CDR3, as DNA: TGTGCCAGCAGCCCCAGGGGGGGTAGCGGTAGCACAGATACGCAGTATTTT. Amino acids: CASSPRGGSGSTDTQYF.

This clone came up once. In DNA form, the CDR3 reads TGTGCCAGCAGTCGCCCCCGGACAGGGAATCAGCCCCAGCATTTT. This encodes CASSRPRTGNQPQHF. This chain connects TRBV28 to TRBJ1-5; 8 nucleotides line up with TRBD1. This CDR3 has 15 residues. Germline V gives CDR1 MDHEN, CDR2 SYDVKM. V gave up 5 bases and J gave up 4 bases; unmatched junction bases: 7.

This sequence joins TRBV28 and TRBJ2-3; 9 bases agree with TRBD1. Germline loops: CDR1 MDHEN, CDR2 SYDVKM. The CDR3 runs to 17 residues. J was trimmed by 2 bases and V by 8 bases; bases with no gene match: 14. CDR3 amino acids: CASRSWGGTGLTDTQYF. DNA of the CDR3: TGTGCCAGCCGTTCGTGGGGCGGGACAGGGCTCACAGATACGCAGTATTTT.

The chain links TRBV19 to TRBJ1-5, with D perhaps TRBD1 (5 bases). The CDR3 is 12 amino acids. Germline V gene sequence: CDR1 LNHDA, CDR2 SQIVND (reference sequence). The V and J ends lost 7 bases and 6 bases respectively, with 10 bases between them. The CDR3 DNA reads as TGTGCCAGTAACCAGGGAGGTCAGCCCCAGCATTTT. Translated: CASNQGGQPQHF.

The V call is TRBV2, the J call TRBJ1-5; a weak D match, TRBD1 (5 bases). Germline CDR1 is SNHLY and CDR2 is FYNNEI. The CDR3 consists of 15 residues. V gave up 10 bases and J gave up 0 bases, with 16 bases separating them. CDR3 sequence reads: CATTPGLYSNQPQHF. The CDR3 DNA follows: TGTGCCACAACCCCAGGGTTGTATAGCAATCAGCCCCAGCATTTT.

The chain employs TRBV18 and TRBJ1-1; D remains ambiguous. V shed 3 bases and J shed 1 base, with 12 bases lying between them. Germline V gives CDR1 KGHSH, CDR2 LQKENI. This CDR3 comprises 15 residues. In DNA, the CDR3 is TGTGCCAGCTCACCTTCGACACGCCAGAACACTGAAGCTTTCTTT. This gives the protein CASSPSTRQNTEAFF.

This chain joins TRBV4-3 and TRBJ2-3; the D is unclear. The CDR3 spans 15 residues. CDR1 is LGHNA and CDR2 is YSLEER in the germline V gene. Between the trimmed V and J ends, which lost 3 bases and 0 bases, there was a span of 10 bases. CDR3 sequence reads: CASSQLHESTDTQYF. The DNA for the CDR3 is TGCGCCAGCAGCCAGCTACACGAAAGCACAGATACGCAGTATTTT.

DNA for the CDR3: TGCGCCAGCACCCCCGGGACAGAATCCTACAATGAGCAGTTCTTC. This gives the protein CASTPGTESYNEQFF. The genes are TRBV5-1 and TRBJ2-1; 7 bases map to TRBD1. The CDR3 contains 15 residues. The trim removed 6 bases at V and 1 base at J, leaving 7 bases unmatched. CDR1 SGHRS and CDR2 YFSETQ come from the germline V gene.

The J gene is TRBJ1-4, the V gene TRBV7-9; tentatively, D is TRBD1 (5 bases). The germline V and J ends were trimmed by 5 bases and 2 bases, with 15 bases remaining between them. Germline CDR1 reads SEHNR; CDR2 reads FQNEAQ (reference sequence). The CDR3 consists of 16 residues. The CDR3 region is CASSPTQAATNEKLFF. The CDR3 coding sequence is TGTGCCAGCAGCCCGACACAGGCAGCTACTAATGAAAAACTGTTTTTT.

This clone was picked up one time. V and J are TRBV7-3 and TRBJ2-2; 10 positions agree with TRBD2. The trim removed 2 bases at V and 1 base at J, leaving 4 bases unmatched. CDR3 length: 17 amino acids. Germline V gene sequence: CDR1 SGHTA, CDR2 FQGTGA. CDR3 in amino acids: CASSLLAGAMNTGELFF. DNA of the CDR3: TGTGCCAGCAGCTTACTAGCGGGGGCCATGAACACCGGGGAGCTGTTTTTT.

V gene TRBV28 combines with J gene TRBJ2-7; the match to TRBD2 covers 12 bases. The CDR3 is 19 residues long. Germline V CDR1 and CDR2: MDHEN, SYDVKM. The J segment lost 0 bases and the V segment lost 7 bases, leaving 16 bases of the junction unmatched. The CDR3 nucleotides read TGTGCCAGCAACTCCAGACCGGGACTAGCGGGTCAAAGCTCCTACGAGCAGTACTTC. Translating it yields CASNSRPGLAGQSSYEQYF.

Concerning this clone: The same CDR3 is also encoded by other DNA sequences in this sample. V and J are TRBV7-3 and TRBJ2-5, with a weak D call TRBD1 (5 bases). The CDR3 runs 15 residues. Germline V lookup: CDR1 SGHTA, CDR2 FQGTGA. V lost 1 base to trimming and J lost 1 base, with 10 bases between them. DNA for the CDR3: TGTGCCAGCAGCTTAATTTCAGGGCCCCAAGAGACCCAGTACTTC. This encodes CASSLISGPQETQYF.

This rearrangement joins TRBV27 to TRBJ1-5; 7 bases align to TRBD1. The CDR3 is made up of 15 amino acids. CDR1 is MNHEY, CDR2 SMNVEV, per germline (reference sequence). With V trimmed by 4 bases and J by 2 bases, 5 bases remained unmatched. The CDR3 DNA is TGTGCCAGCAGTTCCGGACAGGTGGGCAATCAGCCCCAGCATTTT. Translation gives CASSSGQVGNQPQHF.

As concerns this clone: This specimen includes other DNA sequences encoding the same CDR3. V usage is TRBV7-3 and J usage is TRBJ1-1; a weak D match, TRBD1 (6 bases). Germline CDR1 reads SGHTA; CDR2 reads FQGTGA. The CDR3 has 14 residues. The V and J ends lost 2 bases and 1 base respectively, with 8 bases between them. The CDR3 protein is CASSLLGQNTEAFF. CDR3 sequence (DNA): TGTGCCAGCAGCTTACTGGGACAGAACACTGAAGCTTTCTTT.

This rearrangement joins TRBV6-1 to TRBJ2-5; TRBD1 agrees at 7 bases. This CDR3 has 13 residues. V gave up 8 bases and J gave up 2 bases; unmatched junction bases: 5. Germline V gene data show CDR1 as MNHNS and CDR2 as SASEGT. CDR3 sequence reads: CASASRGQETQYF. The DNA for the CDR3 is TGTGCCAGCGCCTCCAGGGGGCAAGAGACCCAGTACTTC.